Following are 12 T cell receptor beta chains from one sample sequenced in a study of beta chain features in type 1 diabetes. Expressed TCRB transcripts were sequenced because the isolated RNA had all been reverse transcribed beforehand. Generated by immunoSEQ multiplex PCR, the TCRdb table keeps only in-frame clones and is missing some. The sample records hundreds of thousands of clones, roughly 15% being singletons. Sequencing was done on a sample of naive CD4+ T cells from blood. These receptors originate from a young man in good health.

This clone was seen only a few times. The J gene is TRBJ1-4, the V gene TRBV7-9; TRBD1 is a possible D gene (5 bases). Germline V lookup: CDR1 SEHNR, CDR2 FQNEAQ (reference sequence). The V gene lost 1 base and the J gene lost 8 bases, with 20 bases spanning the gap. CDR3 length: 17 amino acids. As DNA, the CDR3 is TGTGCCAGCAGCTTAGGTGCCTCGAGCGGGGGAGAAGAAAAACTGTTTTTT. Its translation: CASSLGASSGGEEKLFF.

This clone came up a few times. In the same sample, other DNA sequences code for this CDR3. The chain combines TRBV27 with TRBJ2-5, with D maybe TRBD2 (5 bases). Germline loops: CDR1 MNHEY, CDR2 SMNVEV (reference sequence). V gave up 4 bases and J gave up 0 bases, with 6 bases separating them. The CDR3 sequence is 13 residues long. CDR3 residues: CASSSGNQETQYF. The CDR3 coding sequence is TGTGCCAGCAGTTCGGGGAACCAAGAGACCCAGTACTTC.

This clone has only a few counts. The chain uses TRBV5-1 and TRBJ2-7, with D perhaps matching TRBD2 (5 bases). This CDR3 region has 15 residues. The germline CDR1 and CDR2 sequences are SGHRS and YFSETQ. V lost 5 bases, J lost 3 bases, and 18 bases lay in between. The CDR3 DNA sequence: TGCGCCAGCAGATACGGGGAGAGTGAGAGCTACGAGCAGTACTTC. The encoded protein is CASRYGESESYEQYF.

V is TRBV7-3 and J is TRBJ1-1; tentative D call: TRBD1 (5 bases). Per germline, CDR1 SGHTA and CDR2 FQGTGA. This CDR3 is 13 amino acids long. V was pared by 4 bases and J by 5 bases, with 11 bases between. The DNA of the CDR3 is TGTGCCAGCAGCTCCCAGGGTTGGACTGAAGCTTTCTTT. Its protein is CASSSQGWTEAFF.

This clone turned up a few times. This rearrangement joins TRBV4-3 to TRBJ2-1, with a possible D match to TRBD1 (6 bases). The V end lost 1 base, the J end lost 4 bases, and 11 bases lay between the germline ends. This CDR3 contains 15 residues. From germline, CDR1 is LGHNA and CDR2 YSLEER. The CDR3 nucleotides are TGCGCCAGCAGCCAAGGCAGGGGACCTTACAATGAGCAGTTCTTC. Residues: CASSQGRGPYNEQFF.

This clone was seen a few times. This chain uses TRBV5-4 with TRBJ1-1, with 11 bases aligning to TRBD1. The CDR3 has 18 residues. Germline CDR1 is SGHNT and CDR2 is YYREEE (reference sequence). Trimming at V came to 0 bases and at J to 0 bases, leaving 7 bases not matched to a gene. The DNA of the CDR3 is TGTGCCAGCAGCTTGGCCCACCGGGACAGGGGGTTGAACACTGAAGCTTTCTTT. It codes for CASSLAHRDRGLNTEAFF.

This clone came up a few times. This same CDR3 is encoded by further DNA sequences in the sample. V is TRBV7-3 and J is TRBJ2-1; 10 bases agree with TRBD2. Germline V CDR1 and CDR2: SGHTA, FQGTGA. Losses at the gene ends were 5 bases for V and 0 bases for J; bases not matched to a gene: 4. CDR3 size: 16 residues. The DNA of the CDR3 is TGTGCCAGCAGCCCCTTAGCGGGAGGCTCCTACAATGAGCAGTTCTTC. Protein product: CASSPLAGGSYNEQFF.

As concerns this clone: The same CDR3 also results from other DNA sequences found in this sample. V and J are TRBV19 and TRBJ2-7; 7 bases match TRBD1. This CDR3 contains 15 residues. CDR1 and CDR2 from the germline V gene are LNHDA and SQIVND (reference sequence). The V segment lost 3 bases and the J segment 1 base; nucleotides outside the gene matches: 6. The CDR3: CASSMVPGQSYEQYF. The CDR3 nucleotides read TGTGCCAGTAGTATGGTTCCGGGACAGTCCTACGAGCAGTACTTC.

The gene calls are TRBV7-9 and TRBJ1-2; TRBD1 matches 10 bases. Germline V CDR1 and CDR2: SEHNR, FQNEAQ (reference sequence). After removal of 5 bases from V and 7 bases from J, the junction contained 7 bases not matched to a gene. The CDR3 has 14 residues. Written as DNA, the CDR3 is TGTGCCAGCAGCCCTGACAGGGGGCGCTTTGGCTACACCTTC. It codes for CASSPDRGRFGYTF.

This clone has at least ten counts. The J gene is TRBJ1-4, the V gene TRBV10-3, with D hard to call. V was clipped by 7 bases and J by 8 bases, with 14 bases between them. The CDR3 totals 13 residues. Per germline, CDR1 ENHRY and CDR2 SYGVKD. The CDR3 reads CAITRALGEKLFF. In nucleotides, the CDR3 is TGTGCCATCACGAGGGCCTTGGGGGAAAAACTGTTTTTT.

This chain connects TRBV30 to TRBJ1-4; TRBD1 aligns across 9 bases. The CDR3 length is 15 residues. Trimming at V came to 2 bases and at J to 8 bases, leaving 9 bases not matched to a gene. The germline V gene encodes CDR1 GTSNPN and CDR2 SVGIG (reference sequence). This chain's CDR3 is CAWSRRDRDEEKLFF. CDR3 DNA sequence: TGTGCCTGGAGTAGAAGGGACAGGGACGAAGAAAAACTGTTTTTT.

This clone occurred a few times. The chain employs TRBV18 and TRBJ2-7, with 7 nucleotides matching TRBD1. Germline V gene sequence: CDR1 KGHSH, CDR2 LQKENI. This CDR3 has 15 residues. Unmatched junction bases numbered 10, after V lost 3 bases and J lost 5 bases. CDR3 nucleotides: TGTGCCAGCTCACCGTCCGGGACAGAATCGGACGAGCAGTACTTC. Its protein product is CASSPSGTESDEQYF.